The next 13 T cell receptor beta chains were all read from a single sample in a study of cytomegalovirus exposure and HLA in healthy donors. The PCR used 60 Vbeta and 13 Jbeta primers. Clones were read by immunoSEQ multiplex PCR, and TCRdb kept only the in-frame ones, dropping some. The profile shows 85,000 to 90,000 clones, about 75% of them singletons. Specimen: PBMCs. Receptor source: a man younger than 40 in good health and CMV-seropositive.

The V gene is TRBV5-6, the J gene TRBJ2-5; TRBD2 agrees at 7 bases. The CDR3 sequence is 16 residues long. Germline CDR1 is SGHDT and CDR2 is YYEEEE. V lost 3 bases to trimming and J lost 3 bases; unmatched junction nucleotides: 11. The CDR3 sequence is CASSWGGRGVKETQYF. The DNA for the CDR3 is TGTGCCAGCAGCTGGGGCGGTCGGGGGGTGAAAGAGACCCAGTACTTC.

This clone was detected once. The CDR3 loop reads CASRDLVRYEQYF. The CDR3 coding sequence is TGTGCCAGCAGAGACCTAGTCCGCTACGAGCAGTACTTC. The chain uses TRBV6-6 and TRBJ2-7; the D is unclear. The CDR3 length is 13 residues. Germline CDR1 reads MNHNY; CDR2 reads SVGAGI (reference sequence). Trimming cost V 6 bases and J 3 bases, with 12 bases left between them.

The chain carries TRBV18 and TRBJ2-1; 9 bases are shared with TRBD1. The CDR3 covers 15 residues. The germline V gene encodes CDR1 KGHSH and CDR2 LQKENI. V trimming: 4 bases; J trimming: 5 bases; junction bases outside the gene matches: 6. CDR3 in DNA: TGTGCCAGCTCACGAAGGACAGGGGTGGACAATGAGCAGTTCTTC. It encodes CASSRRTGVDNEQFF.

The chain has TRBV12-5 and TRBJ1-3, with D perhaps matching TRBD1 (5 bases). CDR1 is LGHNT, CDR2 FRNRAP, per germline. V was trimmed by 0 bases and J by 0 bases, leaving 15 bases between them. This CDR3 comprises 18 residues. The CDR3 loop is CASGLVVWGRISGNTIYF. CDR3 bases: TGTGCTAGTGGTTTGGTAGTGTGGGGCAGGATCTCTGGAAACACCATATATTTT.

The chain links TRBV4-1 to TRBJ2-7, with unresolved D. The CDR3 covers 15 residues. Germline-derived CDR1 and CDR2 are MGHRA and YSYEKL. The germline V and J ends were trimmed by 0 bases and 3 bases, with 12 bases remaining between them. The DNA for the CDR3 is TGCGCCAGCAGCCAAGATCTTGCCCAGAACTACGAGCAGTACTTC. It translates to CASSQDLAQNYEQYF.

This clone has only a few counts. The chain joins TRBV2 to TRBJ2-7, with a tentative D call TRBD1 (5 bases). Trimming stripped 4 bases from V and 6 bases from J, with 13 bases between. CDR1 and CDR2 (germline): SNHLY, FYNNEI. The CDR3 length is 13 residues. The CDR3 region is CASSVFRVGEQYF. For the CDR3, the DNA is TGTGCCAGCAGTGTTTTCAGGGTCGGCGAGCAGTACTTC.

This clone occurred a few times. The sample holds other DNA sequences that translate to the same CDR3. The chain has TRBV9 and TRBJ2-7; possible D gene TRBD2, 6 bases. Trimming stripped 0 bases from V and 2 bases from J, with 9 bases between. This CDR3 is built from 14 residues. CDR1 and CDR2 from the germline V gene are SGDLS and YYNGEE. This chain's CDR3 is CASSVGGGTYEQYF. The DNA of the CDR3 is TGTGCCAGCAGCGTAGGTGGGGGGACCTACGAGCAGTACTTC.

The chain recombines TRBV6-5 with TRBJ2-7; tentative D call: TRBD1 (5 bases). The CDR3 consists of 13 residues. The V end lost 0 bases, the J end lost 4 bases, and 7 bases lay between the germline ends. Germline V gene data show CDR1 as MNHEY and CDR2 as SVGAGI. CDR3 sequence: CASSYSTEYEQYF. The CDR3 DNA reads TGTGCCAGCAGTTACTCGACAGAGTACGAGCAGTACTTC.

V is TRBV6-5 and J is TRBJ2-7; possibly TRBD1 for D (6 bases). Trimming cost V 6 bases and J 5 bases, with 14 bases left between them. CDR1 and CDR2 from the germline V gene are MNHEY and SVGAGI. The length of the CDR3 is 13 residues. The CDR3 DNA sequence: TGTGCCAGCAGCGAGACCAGGGGCCACGAGCAGTACTTC. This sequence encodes CASSETRGHEQYF.

The CDR3 loop reads CASSETTYSGNTIYF. As DNA, the CDR3 is TGTGCCAGCAGTGAAACGACATACTCTGGAAACACCATATATTTT. V and J are TRBV6-1 and TRBJ1-3; D is uncertain. Germline lookup yields CDR1 MNHNS and CDR2 SASEGT. The CDR3 totals 15 residues. V was pared by 2 bases and J by 0 bases, with 8 bases between.

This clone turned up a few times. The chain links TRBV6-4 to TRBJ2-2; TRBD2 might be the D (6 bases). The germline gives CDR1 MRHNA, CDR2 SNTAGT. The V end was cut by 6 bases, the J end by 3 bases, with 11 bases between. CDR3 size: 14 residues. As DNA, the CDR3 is TGTGCCAGCAGCCCGGGACTTTACACCGGGGAGCTGTTTTTT. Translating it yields CASSPGLYTGELFF.

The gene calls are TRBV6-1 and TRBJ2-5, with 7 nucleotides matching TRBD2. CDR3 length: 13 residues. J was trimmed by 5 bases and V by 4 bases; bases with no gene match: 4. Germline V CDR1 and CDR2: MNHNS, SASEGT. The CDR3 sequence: CASSADGRETQYF. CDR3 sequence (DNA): TGTGCCAGCAGTGCCGACGGGAGGGAGACCCAGTACTTC.

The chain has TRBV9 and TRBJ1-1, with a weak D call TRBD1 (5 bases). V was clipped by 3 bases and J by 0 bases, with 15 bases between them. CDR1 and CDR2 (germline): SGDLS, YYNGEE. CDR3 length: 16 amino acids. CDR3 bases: TGTGCCAGCAGCGCTCACGCGGGGGGGATGAACACTGAAGCTTTCTTT. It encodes CASSAHAGGMNTEAFF.